This TCR beta chain was sequenced in a study of memory CD4+ T cells and cytomegalovirus serostatus. To note about this clone: The same CDR3 can be traced to other DNA sequences in this sample.

The sort gate was single viable CD3+CD4+CD8-CD45RO+ cells for memory CD4+ T cells. Clones were read by immunoSEQ multiplex PCR, and TCRdb kept only the in-frame ones, dropping some. The table shows 40,000 to 60,000 clones, with roughly 73% occurring only once. This receptor was taken from an adult in good health and CMV-seronegative. The sequenced sample consisted of memory CD4+ T cells from blood.

CDR3 amino acids: CASSLSASNYGYTF. The DNA of the CDR3 is TGTGCCAGCAGCTTATCGGCCTCCAACTATGGCTACACCTTC. This chain joins TRBV7-9 and TRBJ1-2; D gene ambiguous. The germline V gene has CDR1 SEHNR and CDR2 FQNEAQ (reference sequence). Between the trimmed V and J ends, which lost 2 bases and 2 bases, there was a span of 9 bases. The CDR3 contains 14 residues.